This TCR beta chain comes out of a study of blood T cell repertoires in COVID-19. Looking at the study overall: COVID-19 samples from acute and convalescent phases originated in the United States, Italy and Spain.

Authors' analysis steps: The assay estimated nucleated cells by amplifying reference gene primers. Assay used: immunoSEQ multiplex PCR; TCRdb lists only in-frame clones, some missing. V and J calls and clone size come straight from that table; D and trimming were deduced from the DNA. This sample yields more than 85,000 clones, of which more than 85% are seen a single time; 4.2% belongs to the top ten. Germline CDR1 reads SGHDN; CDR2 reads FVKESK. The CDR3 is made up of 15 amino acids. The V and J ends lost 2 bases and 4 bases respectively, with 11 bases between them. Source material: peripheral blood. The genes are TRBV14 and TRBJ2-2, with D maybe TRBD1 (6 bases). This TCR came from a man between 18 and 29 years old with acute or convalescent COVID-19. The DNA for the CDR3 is TGTGCCAGCAGCCAATTGGACAGAAGCACCGGGGAGCTGTTTTTT. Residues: CASSQLDRSTGELFF.